This TCR beta chain was sequenced for a study of blood T cell repertoires in COVID-19. Everyone who took part was roughly 18 to 89 years old, and they came from about 25 US areas. Clinical histories supplied by participants themselves formed the basis of cohort assignment. As processed by the authors: Amplification with reference gene primers provided the estimates of nucleated cell counts. The data were produced by immunoSEQ multiplex PCR, yet TCRdb's version contains in-frame clones alone and is incomplete. From that table come the V and J calls and clone size; the DNA was used to work out D and trimming. The data show around 300,000 clones, roughly 91% seen once. The CDR3 totals 16 residues. Between the trimmed V and J ends, which lost 0 bases and 8 bases, there was a span of 15 bases. CDR1 SGHRS and CDR2 YFSETQ come from the germline V gene.

The V gene is TRBV5-1, the J gene TRBJ1-6; D remains ambiguous. This TCR was recovered from a woman aged 55-69 years who had recovered from COVID-19. Material for sequencing was PBMCs or T cells enriched from blood (not recorded which). The CDR3 here is CASSLGGSNVDSPLHF. The DNA of the CDR3 is TGCGCCAGCAGCTTGGGAGGGTCGAATGTGGATTCACCCCTCCACTTT.